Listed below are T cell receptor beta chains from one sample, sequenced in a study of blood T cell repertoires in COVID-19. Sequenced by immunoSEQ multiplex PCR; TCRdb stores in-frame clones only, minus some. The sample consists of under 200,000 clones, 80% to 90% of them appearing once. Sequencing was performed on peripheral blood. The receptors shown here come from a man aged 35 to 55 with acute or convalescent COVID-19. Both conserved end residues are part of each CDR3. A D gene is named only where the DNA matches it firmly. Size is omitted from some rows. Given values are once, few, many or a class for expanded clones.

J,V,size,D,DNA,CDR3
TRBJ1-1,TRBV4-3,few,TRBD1,TGCGCCAGCAGCCAAGTCGGGACAGGGGATGAAGCTTTCTTT,CASSQVGTGDEAFF
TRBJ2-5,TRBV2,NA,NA,TGTGCCAGCAGTGTGTCTGTCCAAGAGACCCAGTACTTC,CASSVSVQETQYF
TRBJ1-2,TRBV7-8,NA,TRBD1,TGTGCCAGCAGCAGGACAGGGAACTATGGCTACACCTTC,CASSRTGNYGYTF
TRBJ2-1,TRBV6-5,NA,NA,TGTGCCAGCAGTTACGCCCCGGGAACCTACAATGAGCAGTTCTTC,CASSYAPGTYNEQFF
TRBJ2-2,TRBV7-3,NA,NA,TGTGCCAGCAGCTCCTCGACAGAAAGGGGCACCGGGGAGCTGTTTTTT,CASSSSTERGTGELFF
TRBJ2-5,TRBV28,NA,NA,TGTGCCAGCAGTTTATCCAGGGAAGAGACCCAGTACTTC,CASSLSREETQYF
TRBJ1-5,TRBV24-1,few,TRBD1,TGTGCCACCAGTGAGGGACAGGCAAATCAGCCCCAGCATTTT,CATSEGQANQPQHF
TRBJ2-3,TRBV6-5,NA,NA,TGTGCCAGCAGTCCCACCAGGGATACGCAGTATTTT,CASSPTRDTQYF
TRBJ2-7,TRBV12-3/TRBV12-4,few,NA,TGTGCCAGCAGCCTGATCGGCTACGAGCAGTACTTC,CASSLIGYEQYF
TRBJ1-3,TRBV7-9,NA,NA,TGTGCCAGCAGCCCGCCGGGAAGCTCTGGAAACACCATATATTTT,CASSPPGSSGNTIYF
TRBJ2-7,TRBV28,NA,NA,TGTGCCAGTCAGCGCTACGAGCAGTACTTC,CASQRYEQYF
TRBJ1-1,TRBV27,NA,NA,TGTGCCAGCAGGAGTATTTCGACTGAAGCTTTCTTT,CASRSISTEAFF
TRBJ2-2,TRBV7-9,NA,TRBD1,TGTGCCAGCAGCTTACGGGACAGGGACACCGGGGAGCTGTTTTTT,CASSLRDRDTGELFF
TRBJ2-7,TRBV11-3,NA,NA,TGTGCCAGCAGCCCGTTCCCACTTATAAGCGGATCTGGCTACGAGCAGTACTTC,CASSPFPLISGSGYEQYF
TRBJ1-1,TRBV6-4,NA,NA,TGTGCCACCCGCCCGAGCCCCATGAGTGGTGAAGCTTTCTTT,CATRPSPMSGEAFF
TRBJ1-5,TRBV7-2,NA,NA,TGTGCCAGCAGCTCTCAGGGGTCGCGGAATCAGCCCCAGCATTTT,CASSSQGSRNQPQHF
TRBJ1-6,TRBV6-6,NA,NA,TGTGCCAGCGAGCGAGGGGGGGGATCACCCCTCCACTTT,CASERGGGSPLHF
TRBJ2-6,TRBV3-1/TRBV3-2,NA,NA,TGTGCCAGCAGCCAAACCCCAGGGGCTGGGGCCAACGTCCTGACTTTC,CASSQTPGAGANVLTF
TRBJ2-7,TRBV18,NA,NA,TGTGCCAGCTCACCACGACATGGACAGCCCGGCTCCTACGAGCAGTACTTC,CASSPRHGQPGSYEQYF
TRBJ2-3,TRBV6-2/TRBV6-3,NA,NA,TGTGCCAGCAGTTACGGACGGGGATTCGCGGATACGCAGTATTTT,CASSYGRGFADTQYF
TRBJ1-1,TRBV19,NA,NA,TGTGCCAGTAGTATACCCCAGGGCAGGGCGGCTTTAGCTGAAGCTTTCTTT,CASSIPQGRAALAEAFF
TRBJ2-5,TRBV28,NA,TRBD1,TGTGCCAGCAGTTTGCCAGGGGGCGCGGAGACCCAGTACTTC,CASSLPGGAETQYF
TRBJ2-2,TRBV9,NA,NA,TGTGCCAGCAGCGTAGGTGGTTGGCAACGAACCGGGGAGCTGTTTTTT,CASSVGGWQRTGELFF
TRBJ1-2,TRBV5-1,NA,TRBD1,TGCGCCAGCAGCCAGGACAGGCCGGGCGGCTATGGCTACACCTTC,CASSQDRPGGYGYTF
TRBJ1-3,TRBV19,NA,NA,TGTGCCAGTAACTCCGACAGATCTGGAAACACCATATATTTT,CASNSDRSGNTIYF
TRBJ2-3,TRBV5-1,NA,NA,TGCGCCAGCAGCTTGGGCGGGATTGGCACAGATACGCAGTATTTT,CASSLGGIGTDTQYF
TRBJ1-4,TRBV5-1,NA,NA,TGCGCCAGCAGCCCGGGCGGATCAGGGCCGAATGAAAAACTGTTTTTT,CASSPGGSGPNEKLFF
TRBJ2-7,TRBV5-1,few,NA,TGCGCCAGCAGCTTAGAGGGGACTCCCCTATACGAGCAGTACTTC,CASSLEGTPLYEQYF
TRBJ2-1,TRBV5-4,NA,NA,TGTGCCAGCAGCTTGGCCTTGACTCCCTACAATGAGCAGTTCTTC,CASSLALTPYNEQFF
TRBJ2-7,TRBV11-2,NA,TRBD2,TGTGCCAGCAGCTTAAAGGGGACTAGCGGGGGTTCTTACTTC,CASSLKGTSGGSYF
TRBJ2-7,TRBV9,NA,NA,TGTGCCAGCAGCGTAGGAGAGGGCCCGGGCGAGCAGTACTTC,CASSVGEGPGEQYF
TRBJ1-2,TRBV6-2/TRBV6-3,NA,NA,TGTGCCAGCAGTCAAGGGGGTGGCTACACCTTC,CASSQGGGYTF
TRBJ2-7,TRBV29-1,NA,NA,TGCAGCGTTGTCTTGGCGCCTGGACAAGCGGGTTCGGGCTACGAGCAGTACTTC,CSVVLAPGQAGSGYEQYF
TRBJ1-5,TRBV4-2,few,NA,TGTGCCAGCAGCCAATATAAGGGCGCGGGTAATCAGCCCCAGCATTTT,CASSQYKGAGNQPQHF
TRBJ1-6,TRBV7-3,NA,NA,TGTGCCAGCAGCTTTGGGGGGAGGAATTCACCCCTCCACTTT,CASSFGGRNSPLHF
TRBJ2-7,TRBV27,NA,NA,TGTGCCAGCAGTTTCATCCCAGGGGCCGAGCAGTACTTC,CASSFIPGAEQYF
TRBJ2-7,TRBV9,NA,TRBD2,TGTGCCAGCAGCGTAAACCCACGGGGGGCCTACGAGCAGTACTTC,CASSVNPRGAYEQYF
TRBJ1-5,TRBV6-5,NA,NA,TGTGCCAGCAGTTACCCAGGGACACTTAGCAATCAGCCCCAGCATTTT,CASSYPGTLSNQPQHF
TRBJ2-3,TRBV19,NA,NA,TGTGCCAGTAGGACGGCGGGATGGGCAGATACGCAGTATTTT,CASRTAGWADTQYF
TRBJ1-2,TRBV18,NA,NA,TGTGCCAGCTCACCTGGGGCAGCTGAAGCCTATGGCTACACCTTC,CASSPGAAEAYGYTF
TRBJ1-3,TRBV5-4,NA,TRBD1,TGTGCCAGCAGCCAGGGGACAGGCCCGCCCGGAAACACCATATATTTT,CASSQGTGPPGNTIYF
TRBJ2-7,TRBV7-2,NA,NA,TGTGCCAGCAGCTTACCGTCCGCGTCCGAGCAGTACTTC,CASSLPSASEQYF
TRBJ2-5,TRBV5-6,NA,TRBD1,TGTGCCAGCAGCTTGCCGGGACAGGGGGGAGAGACCCAGTACTTC,CASSLPGQGGETQYF
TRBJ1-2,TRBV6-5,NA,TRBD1,TGTGCCAGCAGTTACCAGGGGACAGGGACGAAGGGCTACACCTTC,CASSYQGTGTKGYTF
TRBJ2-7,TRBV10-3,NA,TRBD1,TGTGCCATCAGTGCCACAGGGGCCGAGCAGTACTTC,CAISATGAEQYF
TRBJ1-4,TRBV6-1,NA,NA,TGTGCCAGCAGTGAAGTCCCACAGGGAGGGGAAAAACTGTTTTTT,CASSEVPQGGEKLFF
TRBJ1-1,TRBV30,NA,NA,TGTGCCTGGAGTGTACCCTCAGGGTGGGGCACTGAAGCTTTCTTT,CAWSVPSGWGTEAFF
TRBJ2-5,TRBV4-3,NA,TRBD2,TGCGCCAGCAGCCAAGAAGGGCTAGCGGAAGAGACCCAGTACTTC,CASSQEGLAEETQYF
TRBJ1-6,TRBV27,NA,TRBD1,TGTGCCAGCAGTTTATCTGACAGGGTTTGGGATTTGGGTTCACCCCTCCACTTT,CASSLSDRVWDLGSPLHF
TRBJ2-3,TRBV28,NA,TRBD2,TGTGCCAGCAGGTATAGCGGGGATACGCAGTATTTT,CASRYSGDTQYF
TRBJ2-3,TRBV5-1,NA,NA,TGCGCCAGCAGCTTGAGGGGACACCTTGATAGCACAGATACGCAGTATTTT,CASSLRGHLDSTDTQYF
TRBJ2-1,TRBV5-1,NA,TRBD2,TGCGCCAGCAGCAGCGGGACTAGCGGGGAGGTGGGGTTCTTC,CASSSGTSGEVGFF
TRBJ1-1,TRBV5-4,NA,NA,TGTGCCAGCAGCTTGGCCGGGGACACTGAAGCTTTCTTT,CASSLAGDTEAFF
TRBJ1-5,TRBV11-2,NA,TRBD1,TGTGCCAGCAGCAGCTTGACAGGGAGCAATCAGCCCCAGCATTTT,CASSSLTGSNQPQHF
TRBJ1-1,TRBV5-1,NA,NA,TGCGCCAGCAGCTTCACAGGGAATACTGAAGCTTTCTTT,CASSFTGNTEAFF